This T cell receptor (beta chain) was sequenced during a study of T-cell reconstitution after alpha-beta-depleted transplantation in children. Study conclusions and caveats: At one year after transplant, newly produced T cells mostly accounted for T-cell counts and diversity. Expanded graft clones, several hundred of them, were reportedly the source of alpha-beta T cells about two months after transplant. After transplant, high TCRbeta diversity at day 60 in some patients arose from surviving recipient T cells and thymic progenitors.

As to this clonotype: As yet, its antigen is unknown.

The germline V gene has CDR1 SGHAT and CDR2 FQNNGV. This CDR3 has 18 residues. V shed 0 bases and J shed 1 base, with 13 bases lying between them. It was with unique molecular identifiers that the TCRbeta library was prepared. TCRdb ran MiXCR on the PCR reads and lists one entry per CDR3 protein. Here the sample spans about 830,000 distinct CDR3 sequences, under 20% being singletons. The chain uses TRBV11-2 and TRBJ2-6; maybe TRBD1 (5 bases). The clonotype comes from a male patient aged 10 to 17 who had a stem cell transplant for acute lymphoblastic leukemia, so the T cells may come from the graft donor. Sample: PBMCs, mostly from graft donor cells, taken 360 days after TCRalphabeta/CD19-depleted stem cell transplant. For the CDR3, the DNA is TGTGCCAGCAGCTTAGACGGTCAGGGCTTGTCTGGGGCCAACGTCCTGACTTTC. This sequence encodes CASSLDGQGLSGANVLTF.